The present T cell receptor (beta chain) was sequenced within a study of early T cells in non-severe SARS-CoV-2 infection. Across the whole study: Chains were not paired, and sequencing was done on bulk RNA from unsorted whole blood.

The CDR3 runs to 12 residues. V was clipped by 4 bases and J by 8 bases, with 8 bases between them. Germline V lookup: CDR1 MDHEN, CDR2 SYDVKM. MiXCR was run by TCRdb on the 5' RACE reads, yielding one entry per CDR3 protein. This sample has tens of thousands of distinct CDR3 sequences, with around 14% found just once. This clonotype was observed a handful of times. Sequencing used whole blood. This clonotype was obtained from an adult who was a healthcare worker with PCR-confirmed SARS-CoV-2 infection or an uninfected control (not recorded which). This chain joins TRBV28 and TRBJ1-4; D is unclear. CDR3 sequence reads: CASSSKGEKLFF. In nucleotides, the CDR3 is TGTGCCAGCAGTTCGAAAGGGGAAAAACTGTTTTTT.